These 29 T cell receptor beta chains were all obtained from the same sample, sequenced in a study of OX40 agonist ivuxolimab in advanced cancers. Generated by immunoSEQ multiplex PCR, the TCRdb table keeps only in-frame clones and is missing some. The sample lists over 75,000 clones, approximately 90% occurring once. The sequenced sample was CD4+ or CD8+ T cells sorted from blood, obtained in a trial of the OX40 agonist ivuxolimab. These receptors came from an adult with an advanced solid tumor such as melanoma, head and neck, liver or kidney cancer.

J is TRBJ2-7 and V is TRBV28; tentative D call: TRBD1 (6 bases). CDR3 size: 14 residues. In germline, CDR1 is MDHEN, CDR2 SYDVKM. Trimming removed 6 bases from V and 6 bases from J, with 18 bases in between. The CDR3 nucleotides read TGTGCCAGCAGCTCCCGGGACACTACACGCGAGCAGTACTTC. This encodes CASSSRDTTREQYF.

This clone was picked up a small number of times. V is TRBV5-6 and J is TRBJ1-1, with D uncertain. The CDR3 consists of 14 residues. V gave up 0 bases and J gave up 4 bases, with 10 bases separating them. Germline CDR1 SGHDT, CDR2 YYEEEE. CDR3 in amino acids: CASSLDTLFTEAFF. CDR3 coding DNA: TGTGCCAGCAGCTTGGACACTCTATTCACTGAAGCTTTCTTT.

The sample holds one count of this clone. DNA for the CDR3: TGTGCTATAAAGGGACCCAATCAGCCCCAGCATTTT. Residues: CAIKGPNQPQHF. V and J are TRBV6-6 and TRBJ1-5, with a weak D call TRBD1 (5 bases). Germline CDR1 MNHNY, CDR2 SVGAGI (reference sequence). CDR3 length equals 12 residues.

The genes are TRBV29-1 and TRBJ2-1; TRBD1 is a possible D gene (5 bases). The CDR3 loop spans 13 amino acids. V was trimmed by 6 bases and J by 5 bases, leaving 14 bases between them. The germline V gene encodes CDR1 SQVTM and CDR2 ANQGSEA. CDR3 nucleotides: TGCAGCGTGAGCCCAACACAGGACAATGAGCAGTTCTTC. Encoded protein: CSVSPTQDNEQFF.

The J gene is TRBJ2-1, the V gene TRBV19, with 9 bases matching TRBD2. Germline CDR1 and CDR2: LNHDA and SQIVND (reference sequence). The J segment lost 4 bases and the V segment lost 0 bases, leaving 13 bases of the junction unmatched. The CDR3 is 19 residues long. CDR3 in amino acids: CASSIDPRRAGGGYNEQFF. CDR3 coding DNA: TGTGCCAGTAGTATAGATCCACGACGAGCGGGGGGCGGGTACAATGAGCAGTTCTTC.

This chain uses TRBV7-2 with TRBJ2-5; D may match TRBD1 or TRBD2 (5 bases each). Germline V gene data show CDR1 as SGHTA and CDR2 as FQGNSA. V gave up 5 bases and J gave up 5 bases, with 15 bases separating them. The CDR3 runs to 14 residues. The CDR3 reads CASSPGGGRETQYF. CDR3 nucleotide sequence: TGTGCCAGCAGCCCCGGTGGGGGAAGGGAGACCCAGTACTTC.

A few counts support this clone. The chain employs TRBV28 and TRBJ2-3; the match to TRBD2 covers 9 bases. This CDR3 is 16 amino acids long. CDR1 is MDHEN, CDR2 SYDVKM, per germline. J was trimmed by 3 bases and V by 8 bases; bases with no gene match: 12. In DNA form, the CDR3 reads TGTGCCAGCTACAGGGCGGGAGGGCTTGGGACAGATACGCAGTATTTT. This encodes CASYRAGGLGTDTQYF.

The V and J genes are TRBV9 and TRBJ1-2; unclear D gene. The CDR3 has 14 residues. V lost 2 bases and J 4 bases, leaving 12 bases between the germline ends. Germline V gives CDR1 SGDLS, CDR2 YYNGEE. CDR3 DNA: TGTGCCAGCAGCGTTGGGCAGACTCTCTATGGCTACACCTTC. Translated: CASSVGQTLYGYTF.

The chain carries TRBV27 and TRBJ2-2; D is ambiguous. The CDR3 totals 15 residues. Per the germline V gene, CDR1 is MNHEY and CDR2 is SMNVEV (reference sequence). V was shortened by 2 bases and J by 1 base, with 8 bases between the two germline ends. Written as DNA, the CDR3 is TGTGCCAGCAGTTTACGGGTACTGAACACCGGGGAGCTGTTTTTT. Translation: CASSLRVLNTGELFF.

This chain connects TRBV11-2 to TRBJ1-4; 9 bases are a match to TRBD1. V shed 4 bases and J 8 bases; nucleotides not matched to a gene: 8. This CDR3 has 15 amino acids. Per germline, CDR1 SGHAT and CDR2 FQNNGV. The CDR3 region has the DNA TGTGCCAGCAGCTCCCCTTGGACAGGGGAAGAAAAACTGTTTTTT. As protein: CASSSPWTGEEKLFF.

This chain joins TRBV2 and TRBJ2-3; D may be TRBD1 (6 bases). This CDR3 is built from 15 residues. V shed 0 bases and J shed 2 bases, with 9 bases lying between them. Germline CDR1 and CDR2: SNHLY and FYNNEI. CDR3 nucleotides: TGTGCCAGCAGTGAAGCCCGGGACATCACAGATACGCAGTATTTT. It translates to CASSEARDITDTQYF.

V usage is TRBV9 and J usage is TRBJ2-3; TRBD2 agrees at 9 bases. Germline lookup yields CDR1 SGDLS and CDR2 YYNGEE. The trim removed 2 bases at V and 1 base at J, leaving 8 bases unmatched. The CDR3 length is 17 residues. This CDR3 is CASSVAGGPVGTDTQYF. CDR3 in DNA: TGTGCCAGCAGCGTGGCGGGAGGGCCGGTTGGCACAGATACGCAGTATTTT.

The sample holds one count of this clone. V usage is TRBV7-3 and J usage is TRBJ2-1, with 16 nucleotides matching TRBD2. The junction had 9 bases not matched to a gene; V was cut back by 4 bases and J by 9 bases. Germline CDR1 reads SGHTA; CDR2 reads FQGTGA. The length of the CDR3 is 17 residues. The CDR3 DNA is TGTGCCAGCAGCTCAGGGGGGACTAGCGGGAGGGCCAGTGAGCAGTTCTTC. Its protein is CASSSGGTSGRASEQFF.

This chain links TRBV6-6 with TRBJ1-6; perhaps TRBD1 as D (5 bases). The CDR3 loop spans 14 amino acids. CDR1 MNHNY and CDR2 SVGAGI come from the germline V gene (reference sequence). V was shortened by 2 bases and J by 9 bases, with 11 bases between the two germline ends. CDR3 in DNA: TGTGCCAGCAGTTACGGCAGGGATGGTTCACCCCTCCACTTT. As protein: CASSYGRDGSPLHF.

This clone was seen only once. V gene TRBV5-5 combines with J gene TRBJ2-7, with TRBD2 matching over 9 bases. The CDR3 has 15 residues. V was pared by 4 bases and J by 3 bases, with 8 bases of the junction left unmatched. CDR1 and CDR2 (germline): SGHKS, YYEKEE (reference sequence). The CDR3 spells CASSTGTSYGYEQYF. CDR3 DNA sequence: TGTGCCAGCAGCACCGGGACTAGCTACGGCTACGAGCAGTACTTC. The variable domain in full, completed from reference TRBV5-5 and TRBJ2-7, reads DAGVTQSPTHLIKTRGQQVTLRCSPISGHKSVSWYQQVLGQGPQFIFQYYEKEERGRGNFPDRFSARQFPNYSSELNVNALLLGDSALYLCASSTGTSYGYEQYFGPGTRLTVT.

This chain uses TRBV28 with TRBJ2-3, with a possible D match to TRBD1 (6 bases). This CDR3 region has 16 residues. Germline CDR1 is MDHEN and CDR2 is SYDVKM. V lost 5 bases and J 1 base, leaving 16 bases between the germline ends. The CDR3 spells CASSIGTFKRTDTQYF. The CDR3, as DNA: TGTGCCAGCAGTATTGGGACATTCAAGCGCACAGATACGCAGTATTTT. The whole variable domain, filled in from reference TRBV28 and TRBJ2-3, reads DVKVTQSSRYLVKRTGEKVFLECVQDMDHENMFWYRQDPGLGLRLIYFSYDVKMKEKGDIPEGYSVSREKKERFSLILESASTNQTSMYLCASSIGTFKRTDTQYFGPGTRLTVL.

The CDR3 sequence is CASSPMDRGDTQYF. In DNA form, the CDR3 reads TGTGCCAGCTCACCAATGGACAGGGGCGATACGCAGTATTTT. This chain joins TRBV18 and TRBJ2-3, with 9 bases lining up with TRBD1. With V trimmed by 2 bases and J by 6 bases, 3 bases remained unmatched. The CDR3 is 14 residues long. Germline V lookup: CDR1 KGHSH, CDR2 LQKENI.

The genes are TRBV19 and TRBJ2-7; D remains unclear. Trimming removed 3 bases at V and 3 bases at J, with 15 bases between. Per the germline V gene, CDR1 is LNHDA and CDR2 is SQIVND (reference sequence). The CDR3 sequence is 15 residues long. The CDR3 DNA reads TGTGCCAGTAGTATCGACGCGAAGACTCTCTACGAGCAGTACTTC. Its translation is CASSIDAKTLYEQYF. The whole variable domain, filled in from reference TRBV19 and TRBJ2-7, reads DGGITQSPKYLFRKEGQNVTLSCEQNLNHDAMYWYRQDPGQGLRLIYYSQIVNDFQKGDIAEGYSVSREKKESFPLTVTSAQKNPTAFYLCASSIDAKTLYEQYFGPGTRLTVT.

The chain combines TRBV18 with TRBJ2-3; 8 bases line up with TRBD1. Germline V gene sequence: CDR1 KGHSH, CDR2 LQKENI. Trimming took 5 bases from V and 1 from J; bases not matched to a gene: 8. This CDR3 comprises 16 residues. The chain's CDR3 is CASSGGQGAGTDTQYF. Written as DNA, the CDR3 is TGTGCCAGCTCAGGCGGTCAGGGGGCTGGCACAGATACGCAGTATTTT. The full variable domain, completed using reference TRBV18 and TRBJ2-3, is NAGVMQNPRHLVRRRGQEARLRCSPMKGHSHVYWYRQLPEEGLKFMVYLQKENIIDESGMPKERFSAEFPKEGPSILRIQQVVRGDSAAYFCASSGGQGAGTDTQYFGPGTRLTVL.

This chain links TRBV6-6 with TRBJ1-1; 10 positions agree with TRBD1. The ends lost 5 bases at V and 1 base at J; junction bases unmatched: 1. Germline-derived CDR1 and CDR2 are MNHNY and SVGAGI (reference sequence). The CDR3 extends over 14 amino acids. CDR3 nucleotides: TGTGCCAGCAGTGGACAGGGGGGGAACACTGAAGCTTTCTTT. Protein sequence: CASSGQGGNTEAFF.

The CDR3 coding sequence is TGCGCCAGCAGCCTCGGACAGGGCGGCGAAAAACTGTTTTTT. It encodes CASSLGQGGEKLFF. The rearrangement links TRBV5-1 to TRBJ1-4; 8 positions agree with TRBD1. Germline values: CDR1 SGHRS, CDR2 YFSETQ. After removal of 4 bases from V and 8 bases from J, the junction contained 7 bases not matched to a gene. The CDR3 covers 14 residues.

This chain connects TRBV7-8 to TRBJ2-2; D unresolved. Trimming shortened V by 3 bases and J by 8 bases, and 4 bases separated the two germline ends. The CDR3 sequence is 11 residues long. Germline CDR1 and CDR2: SGHVS and FQNEAQ. The chain's CDR3 is CASSFWGELFF. CDR3 bases: TGTGCCAGCAGCTTTTGGGGGGAGCTGTTTTTT.

The chain carries TRBV7-3 and TRBJ1-1, with 7 bases identical to TRBD1. The CDR3 runs to 15 residues. V lost 7 bases, J lost 1 base, and 9 bases stayed unmatched. Germline values: CDR1 SGHTA, CDR2 FQGTGA. In DNA form, the CDR3 reads TGTGCCAGCACCCTAGGGGGCGCGGGGAACACTGAAGCTTTCTTT. Translating gives CASTLGGAGNTEAFF.

The chain couples TRBV7-8 to TRBJ2-7; 7 positions match TRBD2. Germline trimming cut 5 bases from V and 8 bases from J; bases unmatched to any gene: 6. The CDR3 runs to 12 residues. Germline-derived CDR1 and CDR2 are SGHVS and FQNEAQ. CDR3 amino acids: CASSTGGGKQYF. CDR3 nucleotide sequence: TGTGCCAGCAGCACCGGCGGGGGTAAGCAGTACTTC.

This chain joins TRBV7-2 and TRBJ1-1; perhaps TRBD1 as D (6 bases). Germline V gene lookup returns CDR1 SGHTA and CDR2 FQGNSA. The CDR3 is 13 residues long. Trimming removed 3 bases from V and 8 bases from J, with 13 bases in between. Here the CDR3 reads CASSFGVDSEAFF. The CDR3, as DNA: TGTGCCAGCAGCTTCGGGGTGGACAGCGAAGCTTTCTTT.

This chain connects TRBV7-2 to TRBJ1-3, with D unresolved. CDR1 and CDR2 (germline): SGHTA, FQGNSA. There are 16 residues in the CDR3. V lost 2 bases and J 0 bases, leaving 11 bases between the germline ends. The CDR3 sequence: CASSLLLPGSGNTIYF. CDR3 bases: TGTGCCAGCAGCTTACTCCTCCCAGGCTCTGGAAACACCATATATTTT.

The V call is TRBV7-9, the J call TRBJ1-4, with D perhaps TRBD1 (5 bases). There are 14 residues in the CDR3. Per germline, CDR1 SEHNR and CDR2 FQNEAQ (reference sequence). Deletions cut 4 bases from V and 4 bases from J, with 10 bases between. CDR3 sequence reads: CASSSWGLNEKLFF. The CDR3 DNA reads TGTGCCAGCAGCTCCTGGGGCCTTAATGAAAAACTGTTTTTT.

The rearrangement uses TRBV12-2 and TRBJ2-7; TRBD2 reflects the table's D call only, with no check against the DNA. TRBV12-2 is deemed a pseudogene. The CDR3 covers 18 residues. The CDR3 coding sequence is TGTGCAAGTCGCTTAAACGGGACTAGCGGGAGGGTATCCTACGAGCAGTACTTC. Translating it yields CASRLNGTSGRVSYEQYF.

The chain links TRBV29-1 to TRBJ2-7, with TRBD1 matching over 9 bases. This CDR3 contains 14 residues. From germline, CDR1 is SQVTM and CDR2 ANQGSEA. Trimming took 6 bases from V and 2 from J; bases not matched to a gene: 8. DNA of the CDR3: TGCAGCGTCTTGACAGGGGGGGTTACCTACGAGCAGTACTTC. Encoded protein: CSVLTGGVTYEQYF.